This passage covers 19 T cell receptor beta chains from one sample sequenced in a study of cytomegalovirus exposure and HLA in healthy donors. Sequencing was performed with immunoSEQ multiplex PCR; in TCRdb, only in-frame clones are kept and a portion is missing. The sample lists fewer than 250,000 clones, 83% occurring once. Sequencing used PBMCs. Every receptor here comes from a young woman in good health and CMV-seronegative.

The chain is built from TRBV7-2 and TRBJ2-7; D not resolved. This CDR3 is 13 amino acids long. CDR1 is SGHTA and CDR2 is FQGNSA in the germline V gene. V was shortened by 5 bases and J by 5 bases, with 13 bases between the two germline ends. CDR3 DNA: TGTGCCAGCAGCAGTAAGTCATCCCACGAGCAGTACTTC. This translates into CASSSKSSHEQYF.

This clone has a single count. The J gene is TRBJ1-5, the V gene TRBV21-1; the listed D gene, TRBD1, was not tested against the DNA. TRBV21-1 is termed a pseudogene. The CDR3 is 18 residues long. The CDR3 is CASSKIRPPDREDQPQHF. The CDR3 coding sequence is TGTGCCAGCAGCAAAATTCGCCCCCCCGACAGGGAGGATCAGCCCCAGCATTTT.

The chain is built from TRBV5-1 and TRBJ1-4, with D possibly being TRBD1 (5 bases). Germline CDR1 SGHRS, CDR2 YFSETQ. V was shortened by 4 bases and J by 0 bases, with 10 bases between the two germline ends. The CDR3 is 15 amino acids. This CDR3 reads CASSRDGATNEKLFF. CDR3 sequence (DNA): TGCGCCAGCAGCCGGGACGGCGCAACTAATGAAAAACTGTTTTTT.

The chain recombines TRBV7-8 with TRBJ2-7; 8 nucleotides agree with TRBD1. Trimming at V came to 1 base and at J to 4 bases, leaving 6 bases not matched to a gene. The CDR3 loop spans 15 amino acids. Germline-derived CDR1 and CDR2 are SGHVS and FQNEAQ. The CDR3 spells CASSLGSRDRYEQYF. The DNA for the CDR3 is TGTGCCAGCAGCTTAGGCTCCCGGGACAGGTACGAGCAGTACTTC.

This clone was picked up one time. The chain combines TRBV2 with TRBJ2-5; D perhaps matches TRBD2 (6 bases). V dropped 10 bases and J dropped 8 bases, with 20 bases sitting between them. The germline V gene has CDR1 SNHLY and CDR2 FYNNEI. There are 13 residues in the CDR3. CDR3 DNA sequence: TGTGCCACCTCCGGCCGGCCGGGGGAAACCCAGTACTTC. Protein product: CATSGRPGETQYF.

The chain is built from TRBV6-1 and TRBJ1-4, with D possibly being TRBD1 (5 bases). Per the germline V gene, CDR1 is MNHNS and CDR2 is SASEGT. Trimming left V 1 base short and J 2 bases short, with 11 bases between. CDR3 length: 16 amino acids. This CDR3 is CASSEVARATNEKLFF. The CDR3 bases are TGTGCCAGCAGTGAAGTAGCCAGGGCGACTAATGAAAAACTGTTTTTT.

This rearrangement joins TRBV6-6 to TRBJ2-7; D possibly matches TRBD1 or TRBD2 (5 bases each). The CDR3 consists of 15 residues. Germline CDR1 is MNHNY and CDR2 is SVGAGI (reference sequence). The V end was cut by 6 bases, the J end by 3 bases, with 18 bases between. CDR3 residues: CASRINRDQYYEQYF. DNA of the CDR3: TGTGCCAGCAGGATTAACCGGGACCAATACTACGAGCAGTACTTC.

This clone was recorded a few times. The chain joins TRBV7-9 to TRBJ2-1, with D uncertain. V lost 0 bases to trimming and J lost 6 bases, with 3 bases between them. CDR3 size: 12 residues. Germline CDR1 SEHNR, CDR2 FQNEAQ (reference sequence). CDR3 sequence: CASSLASNEQFF. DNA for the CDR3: TGTGCCAGCAGCTTAGCTTCCAATGAGCAGTTCTTC.

CDR3 DNA: TGTGCCAGCAGCGCACAAGGGTCGCAAGAGACCCAGTACTTC. Its translation: CASSAQGSQETQYF. The rearrangement joins TRBV9 to TRBJ2-5; D is unclear. V gave up 3 bases and J gave up 2 bases, with 11 bases separating them. The CDR3 sequence is 14 residues long. CDR1 SGDLS and CDR2 YYNGEE come from the germline V gene.

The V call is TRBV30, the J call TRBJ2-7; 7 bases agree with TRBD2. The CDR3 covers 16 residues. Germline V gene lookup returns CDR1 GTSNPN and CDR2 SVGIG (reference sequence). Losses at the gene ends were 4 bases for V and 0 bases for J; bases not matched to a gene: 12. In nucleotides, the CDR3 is TGTGCCTGGAACGGGGGTACGGGCGGGGGCTCCTACGAGCAGTACTTC. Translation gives CAWNGGTGGGSYEQYF. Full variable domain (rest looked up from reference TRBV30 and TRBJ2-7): SQTIHQWPATLVQPVGSPLSLECTVEGTSNPNLYWYRQAAGRGLQLLFYSVGIGQISSEVPQNLSASRPQDRQFILSSKKLLLSDSGFYLCAWNGGTGGGSYEQYFGPGTRLTVT.

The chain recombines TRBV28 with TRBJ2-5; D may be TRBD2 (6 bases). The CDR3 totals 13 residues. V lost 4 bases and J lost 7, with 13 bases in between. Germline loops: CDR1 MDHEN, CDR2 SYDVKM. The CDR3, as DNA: TGTGCCAGCAGTTCGAGGGGAGGTGGGACCCAGTACTTC. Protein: CASSSRGGGTQYF.

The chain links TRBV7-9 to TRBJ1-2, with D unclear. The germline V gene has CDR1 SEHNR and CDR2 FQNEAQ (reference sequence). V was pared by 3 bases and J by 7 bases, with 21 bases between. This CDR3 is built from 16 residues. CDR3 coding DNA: TGTGCCAGCAGCTTGACTGCGCGAGCAGTTGAGGGTGGCTACACCTTC. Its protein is CASSLTARAVEGGYTF.

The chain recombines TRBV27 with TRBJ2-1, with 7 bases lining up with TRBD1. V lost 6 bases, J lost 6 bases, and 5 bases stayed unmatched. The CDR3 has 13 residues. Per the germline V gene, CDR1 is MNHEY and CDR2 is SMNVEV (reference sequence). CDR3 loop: CASRDRFFNEQFF. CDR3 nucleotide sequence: TGTGCCAGCAGGGACAGGTTTTTCAATGAGCAGTTCTTC.

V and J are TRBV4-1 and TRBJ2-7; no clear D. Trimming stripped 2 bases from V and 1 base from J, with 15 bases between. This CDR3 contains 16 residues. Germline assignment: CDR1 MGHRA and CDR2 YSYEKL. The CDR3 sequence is CASSQSDSSGSYEQYF. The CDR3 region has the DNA TGCGCCAGCAGCCAATCTGATAGCTCCGGGTCCTACGAGCAGTACTTC.

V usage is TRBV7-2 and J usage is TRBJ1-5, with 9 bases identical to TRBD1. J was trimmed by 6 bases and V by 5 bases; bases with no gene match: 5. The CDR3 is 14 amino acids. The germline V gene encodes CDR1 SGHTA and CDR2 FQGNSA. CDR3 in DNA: TGTGCCAGCAGCGCGCCGGACAGGGGTCAGCCCCAGCATTTT. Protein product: CASSAPDRGQPQHF. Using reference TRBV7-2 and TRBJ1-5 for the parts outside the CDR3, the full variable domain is GAGVSQSPSNKVTEKGKDVELRCDPISGHTALYWYRQSLGQGLEFLIYFQGNSAPDKSGLPSDRFSAERTGGSVSTLTIQRTQQEDSAVYLCASSAPDRGQPQHFGDGTRLSIL.

The chain's CDR3 is CASSTSGTGRNGYTF. In nucleotides, the CDR3 is TGTGCCAGCAGCACCAGCGGGACAGGAAGAAATGGCTACACCTTC. The V and J genes are TRBV11-1 and TRBJ1-2, with 8 bases that match TRBD1. V trimming: 5 bases; J trimming: 6 bases; junction bases outside the gene matches: 11. From germline, CDR1 is SGHAT and CDR2 FQDESV (reference sequence). CDR3 length: 15 amino acids.

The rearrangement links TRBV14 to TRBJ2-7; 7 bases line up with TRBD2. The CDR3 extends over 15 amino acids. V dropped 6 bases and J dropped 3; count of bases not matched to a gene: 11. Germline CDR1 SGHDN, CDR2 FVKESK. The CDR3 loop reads CASSPLITGGYEQYF. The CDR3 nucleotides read TGTGCCAGCAGTCCCCTAATTACGGGGGGCTACGAGCAGTACTTC. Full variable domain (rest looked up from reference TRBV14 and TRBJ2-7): EAGVTQFPSHSVIEKGQTVTLRCDPISGHDNLYWYRRVMGKEIKFLLHFVKESKQDESGMPNNRFLAERTGGTYSTLKVQPAELEDSGVYFCASSPLITGGYEQYFGPGTRLTVT.

The CDR3 reads CASSQPLETQYF. CDR3 nucleotide sequence: TGCGCCAGCAGCCAACCGTTAGAGACCCAGTACTTC. The gene calls are TRBV4-1 and TRBJ2-5, with no clear D. Trimming took 2 bases from V and 4 from J, leaving 5 bases between them. This CDR3 is 12 amino acids long. Germline lookup yields CDR1 MGHRA and CDR2 YSYEKL.

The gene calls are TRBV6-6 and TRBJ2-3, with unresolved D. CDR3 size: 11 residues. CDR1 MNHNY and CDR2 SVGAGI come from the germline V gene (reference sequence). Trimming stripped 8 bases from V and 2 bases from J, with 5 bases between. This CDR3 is CASRNTDTQYF. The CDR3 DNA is TGTGCCAGCCGAAACACAGATACGCAGTATTTT.